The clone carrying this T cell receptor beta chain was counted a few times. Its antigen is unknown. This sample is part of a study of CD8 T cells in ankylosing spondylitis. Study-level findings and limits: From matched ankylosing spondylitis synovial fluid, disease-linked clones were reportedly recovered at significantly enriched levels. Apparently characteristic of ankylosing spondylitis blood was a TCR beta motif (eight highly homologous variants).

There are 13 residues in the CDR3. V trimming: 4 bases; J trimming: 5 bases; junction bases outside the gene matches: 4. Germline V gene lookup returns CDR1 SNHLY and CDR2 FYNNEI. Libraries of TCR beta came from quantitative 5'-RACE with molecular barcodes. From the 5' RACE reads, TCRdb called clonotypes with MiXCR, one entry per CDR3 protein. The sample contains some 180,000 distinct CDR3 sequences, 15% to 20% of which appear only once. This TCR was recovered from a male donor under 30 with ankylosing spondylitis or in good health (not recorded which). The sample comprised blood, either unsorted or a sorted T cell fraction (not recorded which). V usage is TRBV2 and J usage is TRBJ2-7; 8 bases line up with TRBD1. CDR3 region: CASSVTGDHEQYF. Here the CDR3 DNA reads TGTGCCAGCAGTGTGACAGGGGACCACGAGCAGTACTTC.